Each of the 26 T cell receptor beta chains below was sequenced from the same sample in a study of OX40 agonist ivuxolimab in advanced cancers. The protocol was immunoSEQ multiplex PCR, while the TCRdb copy is restricted to in-frame clones and leaves out a portion. This table has about 54,000 clones, 91% appearing once. Sequencing was performed on CD4+ or CD8+ T cells sorted from blood, taken in a trial of the OX40 agonist ivuxolimab. All receptors come from an adult with an advanced solid tumor such as melanoma, head and neck, liver or kidney cancer.

The chain employs TRBV27 and TRBJ2-2; 11 bases are shared with TRBD1. The V gene's germline CDR1 is MNHEY and CDR2 SMNVEV (reference sequence). The V gene end was trimmed by 4 bases and the J gene end by 0 bases; junction bases not matched to a gene: 1. The CDR3 loop spans 16 amino acids. CDR3 region: CASSWGQGANTGELFF. For the CDR3, the DNA is TGTGCCAGCAGTTGGGGACAGGGGGCGAACACCGGGGAGCTGTTTTTT.

This chain connects TRBV5-6 to TRBJ2-7; 7 positions match TRBD1. Germline lookup yields CDR1 SGHDT and CDR2 YYEEEE. Losses at the gene ends were 3 bases for V and 0 bases for J; bases not matched to a gene: 15. This CDR3 has 18 amino acids. The CDR3 DNA reads TGTGCCAGCAGCTCCTTATATCCCGGGACAGTAAGCTCCTACGAGCAGTACTTC. Its protein product is CASSSLYPGTVSSYEQYF.

J is TRBJ2-7 and V is TRBV21-1; the tabulated D call, TRBD1, remains unverified against the DNA. TRBV21-1 is flagged as a pseudogene. This CDR3 has 17 amino acids. CDR3 loop: CASSARAGTRRVYEQYF. The DNA of the CDR3 is TGTGCCAGCAGCGCAAGAGCCGGGACACGCCGCGTCTACGAGCAGTACTTC.

This clone was seen more than once but under ten times. The chain employs TRBV6-5 and TRBJ2-1, with TRBD2 matching 9 bases. The CDR3 contains 15 residues. Per germline, CDR1 MNHEY and CDR2 SVGAGI. V trimming: 10 bases; J trimming: 5 bases; junction bases outside the gene matches: 12. CDR3 DNA: TGTGCCACCAATTCCCTAGCGGGATTAAACAATGAGCAGTTCTTC. Translation gives CATNSLAGLNNEQFF.

The chain has TRBV4-3 and TRBJ1-1; perhaps TRBD1 as D (5 bases). V was pared by 1 base and J by 1 base, with 7 bases between. Looked up from germline, CDR1 is LGHNA and CDR2 is YSLEER. The CDR3 loop spans 14 amino acids. The CDR3 is CASSQVTGNTEAFF. The CDR3 DNA sequence: TGCGCCAGCAGCCAAGTTACAGGGAACACTGAAGCTTTCTTT.

This clone came up once. The chain combines TRBV11-2 with TRBJ1-2; no firm D call. The V and J ends lost 1 base and 4 bases respectively, with 13 bases between them. The CDR3 loop spans 15 amino acids. The germline gives CDR1 SGHAT, CDR2 FQNNGV. The CDR3 coding sequence is TGTGCCAGCAGCTTAGCAGTTTCTGGTGGCTATGGCTACACCTTC. It yields the protein CASSLAVSGGYGYTF.

V gene TRBV29-1 combines with J gene TRBJ2-7; TRBD1 or TRBD2 may be the D gene (7 bases each). Germline-derived CDR1 and CDR2 are SQVTM and ANQGSEA. The CDR3 loop spans 15 amino acids. V gave up 1 base and J gave up 4 bases, with 17 bases separating them. The DNA of the CDR3 is TGCAGCGTTGAAGGTCCCCCAGGGGGGGAGTACGAGCAGTACTTC. Its translation: CSVEGPPGGEYEQYF.

V gene TRBV18 combines with J gene TRBJ2-1; no clear D gene. The CDR3 totals 12 residues. Trimming removed 2 bases from V and 14 bases from J, with 13 bases in between. The germline V gene has CDR1 KGHSH and CDR2 LQKENI. Written as DNA, the CDR3 is TGTGCCAGCTCACCAACGTCAAGGATGGAGTTCTTC. Translation: CASSPTSRMEFF.

The chain is built from TRBV13 and TRBJ2-3; 9 nucleotides align to TRBD2. The CDR3 has 16 residues. Germline-derived CDR1 and CDR2 are PRHDT and FYEKMQ (reference sequence). V lost 2 bases and J lost 1; bases outside the gene matches: 4. Here the CDR3 reads CASSLRASGGTDTQYF. The CDR3 coding sequence is TGTGCCAGCAGCTTAAGGGCTAGCGGGGGCACAGATACGCAGTATTTT.

The chain uses TRBV7-8 and TRBJ2-5; D is unresolved. Germline V gene sequence: CDR1 SGHVS, CDR2 FQNEAQ. V was cut by 3 bases and J by 1 base, with 9 bases left in between. The CDR3 runs to 14 residues. CDR3 nucleotide sequence: TGTGCCAGCAGCTTGGTTACGGGCCAAGAGACCCAGTACTTC. Translated, it gives CASSLVTGQETQYF.

The V call is TRBV27, the J call TRBJ1-1; no clear D gene. Germline V lookup: CDR1 MNHEY, CDR2 SMNVEV (reference sequence). The CDR3 loop spans 13 amino acids. V was clipped by 3 bases and J by 2 bases, with 7 bases between them. The CDR3 loop reads CASSFTANTEAFF. DNA of the CDR3: TGTGCCAGCAGTTTCACAGCAAACACTGAAGCTTTCTTT.

The gene calls are TRBV19 and TRBJ2-1; TRBD2 agrees at 9 bases. J gave up 0 bases and V 4 bases, and 1 base lay outside the gene matches. The CDR3 is 15 amino acids. The germline gives CDR1 LNHDA, CDR2 SQIVND (reference sequence). The CDR3 reads CASSSSGGSYNEQFF. In DNA form, the CDR3 reads TGTGCCAGTAGTAGTAGCGGGGGCTCCTACAATGAGCAGTTCTTC.

The chain has TRBV28 and TRBJ2-1; the D gene is possibly TRBD1 (6 bases). The length of the CDR3 is 16 residues. V lost 2 bases, J lost 3 bases, and 14 bases lay in between. Germline V lookup: CDR1 MDHEN, CDR2 SYDVKM. The CDR3, as DNA: TGTGCCAGCAGTTTAGTGGTTTCAGGGGACTACAATGAGCAGTTCTTC. This encodes CASSLVVSGDYNEQFF.

The rearrangement uses TRBV7-8 and TRBJ2-7, with D unresolved. Germline V gene sequence: CDR1 SGHVS, CDR2 FQNEAQ. Trimming left V 3 bases short and J 3 bases short, with 15 bases between. This CDR3 comprises 15 residues. CDR3 sequence reads: CASSFESGFYYEQYF. The CDR3 nucleotides read TGTGCCAGCAGCTTCGAATCCGGGTTCTACTACGAGCAGTACTTC.

The rearrangement links TRBV10-3 to TRBJ1-2, with TRBD1 matching over 9 bases. Germline values: CDR1 ENHRY, CDR2 SYGVKD. J gave up 10 bases and V 0 bases, and 12 bases lay outside the gene matches. The CDR3 is made up of 16 amino acids. DNA of the CDR3: TGTGCCATCAGTGAGTCGACGGCCGGGACAGGGTTTGACTACACCTTC. Translated: CAISESTAGTGFDYTF.

This chain joins TRBV27 and TRBJ1-2, with 8 bases identical to TRBD1. Germline V gene sequence: CDR1 MNHEY, CDR2 SMNVEV (reference sequence). J gave up 3 bases and V 3 bases, and 9 bases lay outside the gene matches. This CDR3 has 16 residues. Here the CDR3 reads CASSFAAGGGHYGYTF. CDR3 bases: TGTGCCAGCAGTTTCGCCGCAGGGGGCGGTCACTATGGCTACACCTTC.

The V gene is TRBV4-2, the J gene TRBJ2-6; D is undetermined. Germline V CDR1 and CDR2: LGHNA, YNFKEQ. The V end was cut by 0 bases, the J end by 0 bases, with 9 bases between. The CDR3 runs to 17 residues. The CDR3 region is CASSQDLWNSGANVLTF. The CDR3, as DNA: TGTGCCAGCAGCCAAGATCTTTGGAACTCTGGGGCCAACGTCCTGACTTTC.

This chain connects TRBV5-1 to TRBJ2-5; either TRBD1 or TRBD2 may fit D (5 bases each). Germline assignment: CDR1 SGHRS and CDR2 YFSETQ. V dropped 4 bases and J dropped 1 base, with 17 bases sitting between them. The CDR3 is 16 residues long. The CDR3 DNA follows: TGCGCCAGCAGCGAAAACGGGGTGGACACCCAAGAGACCCAGTACTTC. Translation gives CASSENGVDTQETQYF.

The table lists this clone with a count of one. The chain links TRBV7-3 to TRBJ2-3, with TRBD1 matching 8 bases. J lost 0 bases, V lost 4 bases, and 3 bases had no gene match. Germline V lookup: CDR1 SGHTA, CDR2 FQGTGA. The length of the CDR3 is 15 residues. DNA of the CDR3: TGTGCCAGCAGCTGGACAGGGTGGAGCACAGATACGCAGTATTTT. This translates into CASSWTGWSTDTQYF.

The rearrangement uses TRBV27 and TRBJ2-1; a weak D match, TRBD1 (6 bases). The CDR3 runs to 14 residues. Trimming took off 2 bases at V and 4 bases at J, with 9 bases between the two ends. Germline V lookup: CDR1 MNHEY, CDR2 SMNVEV (reference sequence). This chain's CDR3 is CASSLGQPYNEQFF. The CDR3 nucleotides read TGTGCCAGCAGTTTAGGACAGCCTTACAATGAGCAGTTCTTC.

V is TRBV29-1 and J is TRBJ2-7; 7 positions match TRBD1. The CDR3 extends over 14 amino acids. In germline, CDR1 is SQVTM, CDR2 ANQGSEA. Losses at the gene ends were 3 bases for V and 5 bases for J; bases not matched to a gene: 10. The CDR3 reads CSVDREGAEHEQYF. CDR3 sequence (DNA): TGCAGCGTTGATCGAGAGGGGGCTGAACACGAGCAGTACTTC.

The V and J genes are TRBV11-2 and TRBJ2-1; 10 bases match TRBD2. In germline, CDR1 is SGHAT, CDR2 FQNNGV. J was trimmed by 8 bases and V by 0 bases; bases with no gene match: 10. The CDR3 contains 17 residues. The CDR3 nucleotides read TGTGCCAGCAGCTTAGATCTTTTGACTAGCGGGTTCTATGAGCAGTTCTTC. Translating gives CASSLDLLTSGFYEQFF.

The chain uses TRBV29-1 and TRBJ1-3; D unresolved. The CDR3 totals 14 residues. Trimming took off 7 bases at V and 0 bases at J, with 13 bases between the two ends. CDR1 is SQVTM, CDR2 ANQGSEA, per germline. The CDR3 reads CSATQRSSGNTIYF. The CDR3 DNA reads TGCAGCGCTACTCAGAGGAGCTCTGGAAACACCATATATTTT.

The V and J genes are TRBV6-5 and TRBJ1-4; D unresolved. CDR3 size: 13 residues. With 7 bases removed from V and 7 bases from J, the gap between germline ends came to 13 bases. The germline gives CDR1 MNHEY, CDR2 SVGAGI. CDR3: CASIGPMGEKLFF. The CDR3 DNA is TGTGCCAGCATTGGGCCCATGGGTGAAAAACTGTTTTTT.

The table lists this clone with a few counts. The genes are TRBV19 and TRBJ2-3; D perhaps matches TRBD2 (6 bases). V gave up 3 bases and J gave up 5 bases, with 21 bases separating them. Germline V gene data show CDR1 as LNHDA and CDR2 as SQIVND (reference sequence). This CDR3 region has 17 residues. CDR3: CASSMGVTSAMRDTQYF. Written as DNA, the CDR3 is TGTGCCAGTAGTATGGGGGTGACTAGTGCCATGAGAGATACGCAGTATTTT.

The chain uses TRBV4-2 and TRBJ1-2; TRBD1 might be the D (5 bases). Germline CDR1 and CDR2: LGHNA and YNFKEQ. Trimming pared 0 bases from V and 7 bases from J, leaving 15 bases between. The CDR3 sequence is 15 residues long. The CDR3 nucleotides are TGTGCCAGCAGCCAAGACGCCGGGGCAGCATCTGGCTACACCTTC. Translated: CASSQDAGAASGYTF.